Following are 16 T cell receptor beta chains from one sample sequenced in a study of regulatory T cells in long-lasting Graves disease. Specified time point: persistent/refractory GD, antithyroid drugs over 5 years with positive TRAb. Extracted RNA from PBMCs served as the source of the TCR library. The authors built TCR beta libraries using iRepertoire HTBI primers and Arm-PCR of CDR3 regions. Using its own MiXCR run on the multiplex PCR reads, TCRdb lists one record per CDR3 protein. The sample has 500,000 to 700,000 distinct CDR3 sequences; roughly 30% are singletons. Material: peripheral blood mononuclear cells (PBMCs), obtained when the disease was refractory, from a patient treated with antithyroid drugs. These receptor sequences come from a female donor with Graves disease.

A few counts support this clonotype. The chain recombines TRBV2 with TRBJ1-5; no definite D call. CDR1 is SNHLY, CDR2 FYNNEI, per germline. This CDR3 is built from 19 residues. Deletions cut 0 bases from V and 5 bases from J, with 23 bases between. DNA for the CDR3: TGTGCCAGCAGTGAAGCGCCCAGAGGCGTTATACAAGGCGATCAGCCCCAGCATTTT. Its translation: CASSEAPRGVIQGDQPQHF.

Only a few counts were recorded for this clonotype. V gene TRBV5-6 combines with J gene TRBJ2-7; 9 bases map to TRBD1. CDR3 length: 15 residues. From germline, CDR1 is SGHDT and CDR2 YYEEEE. Unmatched junction bases numbered 5, after V lost 3 bases and J lost 1 base. CDR3 sequence: CASSSGTGHSYEQYF. In DNA form, the CDR3 reads TGTGCCAGCAGCTCCGGGACAGGGCATTCCTACGAGCAGTACTTC.

The chain is built from TRBV4-1 and TRBJ2-7; tentatively, D is TRBD2 (6 bases). This CDR3 spans 14 amino acids. The V gene lost 1 base and the J gene lost 6 bases, with 13 bases spanning the gap. Germline V CDR1 and CDR2: MGHRA, YSYEKL. CDR3 sequence (DNA): TGCGCCAGCAGCCAAGTTGGGTCAGCGGGCGAGCAGTACTTC. It codes for CASSQVGSAGEQYF.

This rearrangement joins TRBV20-1 to TRBJ2-7; 7 bases align to TRBD1. The CDR3 has 14 residues. V shed 5 bases, J shed 0 bases, and the junction held 7 bases outside the gene matches. From germline, CDR1 is DFQATT and CDR2 SNEGSKA (reference sequence). The CDR3 nucleotides read TGCAGTGCTCTGACAGGGATAAGCTCCTACGAGCAGTACTTC. Translating it yields CSALTGISSYEQYF.

The table lists this clonotype with many counts. The chain couples TRBV28 to TRBJ1-2; TRBD1 aligns across 7 bases. Looked up from germline, CDR1 is MDHEN and CDR2 is SYDVKM. The V segment lost 6 bases and the J segment 4 bases; nucleotides outside the gene matches: 8. CDR3 length equals 14 residues. As DNA, the CDR3 is TGTGCCAGCAGGACAGGACAGGCGTCCTATGGCTACACCTTC. It translates to CASRTGQASYGYTF.

This clonotype showed up just a few times. The chain carries TRBV6-2 or TRBV6-3 and TRBJ2-7; 7 bases agree with TRBD1. V was pared by 5 bases and J by 2 bases, with 6 bases of the junction left unmatched. Per the germline V gene, CDR1 is MNHEY and CDR2 is SVGEGT. The CDR3 runs to 14 residues. The CDR3, as DNA: TGTGCCAGCAGTGGTGAGGGGGCGACCTACGAGCAGTACTTC. It codes for CASSGEGATYEQYF.

This clonotype was observed many times. The rearrangement links TRBV28 to TRBJ2-7; no clear D gene. The CDR3 is 16 amino acids. The V end was cut by 0 bases, the J end by 3 bases, with 15 bases between. Germline V gene sequence: CDR1 MDHEN, CDR2 SYDVKM. CDR3 amino acids: CASSLWAEGPSYEQYF. CDR3 nucleotide sequence: TGTGCCAGCAGTTTATGGGCGGAAGGGCCAAGCTACGAGCAGTACTTC.

This chain joins TRBV28 and TRBJ2-7; D remains unclear. Germline CDR1 is MDHEN and CDR2 is SYDVKM. With 5 bases removed from V and 6 bases from J, the gap between germline ends came to 11 bases. This CDR3 has 12 residues. Here the CDR3 DNA reads TGTGCCAGCAGTGCCTCCCCGGGCGAGCAGTACTTC. It encodes CASSASPGEQYF.

The V call is TRBV12-3 or TRBV12-4, the J call TRBJ2-6, with D perhaps matching TRBD1 or TRBD2 (7 bases each). This CDR3 is 15 amino acids long. V dropped 7 bases and J dropped 4 bases, with 14 bases sitting between them. The CDR3 sequence is CASKSGGVGANVLTF. CDR3 in DNA: TGTGCCAGCAAATCAGGGGGGGTAGGGGCCAACGTCCTGACTTTC.

This chain connects TRBV20-1 to TRBJ2-7; D may be TRBD2 (5 bases). Trimming removed 3 bases from V and 3 bases from J, with 15 bases in between. The CDR3 covers 14 residues. Germline V gene sequence: CDR1 DFQATT, CDR2 SNEGSKA (reference sequence). This CDR3 reads CSARAISGYYEQYF. The CDR3 DNA reads TGCAGTGCTAGGGCCATATCGGGGTACTACGAGCAGTACTTC.

V usage is TRBV19 and J usage is TRBJ1-1; maybe TRBD1 (5 bases). The CDR3 covers 16 residues. Per germline, CDR1 LNHDA and CDR2 SQIVND (reference sequence). Trimming took off 3 bases at V and 0 bases at J, with 14 bases between the two ends. The CDR3 coding sequence is TGTGCCAGTAGTATCCCCGGCAGGGCGATGAACACTGAAGCTTTCTTT. This codes for CASSIPGRAMNTEAFF. Combining the CDR3 with reference TRBV19 and TRBJ1-1 gives the whole variable domain DGGITQSPKYLFRKEGQNVTLSCEQNLNHDAMYWYRQDPGQGLRLIYYSQIVNDFQKGDIAEGYSVSREKKESFPLTVTSAQKNPTAFYLCASSIPGRAMNTEAFFGQGTRLTVV.

The chain couples TRBV4-2 to TRBJ1-6; D is possibly TRBD1 (5 bases). The ends were cut back, 1 base at V and 13 bases at J, with 20 bases in the middle. The germline gives CDR1 LGHNA, CDR2 YNFKEQ. The CDR3 is 16 amino acids. CDR3 DNA sequence: TGTGCCAGCAGCCAAGGCCCCACCACGAATTCAGGGCCCCTCCACTTT. It specifies CASSQGPTTNSGPLHF.

The chain has TRBV6-9 and TRBJ1-1; D is perhaps TRBD1 (5 bases). Trimming took off 3 bases at V and 1 base at J, with 18 bases between the two ends. Germline V gene lookup returns CDR1 MNHGY and CDR2 SVAAGI. The CDR3 consists of 17 residues. The CDR3 loop is CASSYSSRRGRNTEAFF. The CDR3 coding sequence is TGTGCCAGCAGTTACTCATCTCGCCGGGGACGGAACACTGAAGCTTTCTTT.

This clonotype was observed a handful of times. V gene TRBV29-1 combines with J gene TRBJ1-1; a weak D match, TRBD1 (5 bases). Trimming pared 6 bases from V and 5 bases from J, leaving 13 bases between. The CDR3 is 12 amino acids. Germline-derived CDR1 and CDR2 are SQVTM and ANQGSEA. The CDR3, as DNA: TGCAGCGTCCGAGCGGGGGAGACTGAAGCTTTCTTT. As protein: CSVRAGETEAFF.

The V and J genes are TRBV7-2 and TRBJ2-5, with 11 bases matching TRBD2. Germline V gives CDR1 SGHTA, CDR2 FQGNSA. J was trimmed by 2 bases and V by 5 bases; bases with no gene match: 7. The CDR3 length is 16 residues. The DNA for the CDR3 is TGTGCCAGCAGCGCTAGACTAGCGGGAAATCAAGAGACCCAGTACTTC. Protein sequence: CASSARLAGNQETQYF. The variable domain in full, with the rest retrieved from reference TRBV7-2 and TRBJ2-5, is GAGVSQSPSNKVTEKGKDVELRCDPISGHTALYWYRQSLGQGLEFLIYFQGNSAPDKSGLPSDRFSAERTGGSVSTLTIQRTQQEDSAVYLCASSARLAGNQETQYFGPGTRLLVL.

This clonotype has only a few counts. The chain combines TRBV6-1 with TRBJ1-6; maybe TRBD1 (5 bases). This CDR3 has 13 amino acids. Between the trimmed V and J ends, which lost 1 base and 7 bases, there was a span of 5 bases. Germline assignment: CDR1 MNHNS and CDR2 SASEGT. This CDR3 reads CASSEGQNSPLHF. As DNA, the CDR3 is TGTGCCAGCAGTGAAGGACAGAATTCACCCCTCCACTTT.